Listed below are T cell receptor beta chains from one sample, sequenced in a study of T cell responses to AZD1222 COVID-19 vaccine. TCRdb keeps only in-frame clones here, not all; method: immunoSEQ multiplex PCR. There are about 70,000 clones in the sample; around 84% occur only once, and around 20% lies in the top ten. The sample here was peripheral blood, taken on day 0 of AZD1222 vaccination. The source of these receptors is an adult in good health. Both conserved end residues are part of each CDR3. The D gene is left open where the match is weak. Size is omitted from some rows. Given values are once, few, many or a class for expanded clones.

TRBD1,TRBJ2-5,NA,TRBV15,CATSRPGTEETQYF,TGTGCCACCAGCAGACCTGGGACAGAAGAGACCCAGTACTTC
TRBD2,TRBJ2-1,NA,TRBV5-4,CASSGGLAGGGNEQFF,TGTGCCAGCAGCGGAGGACTAGCGGGGGGAGGGAATGAGCAGTTCTTC
NA,TRBJ1-1,NA,TRBV20-1,CSASRPENTEAFF,TGCAGTGCTAGTCGTCCTGAGAACACTGAAGCTTTCTTT
TRBD1,TRBJ1-2,NA,TRBV19,CASSTARTGTLANYGYTF,TGTGCCAGTAGTACTGCCCGGACAGGGACTTTAGCTAACTATGGCTACACCTTC
NA,TRBJ2-1,NA,TRBV5-1,CASSNQGIYNEQFF,TGCGCCAGCAGCAATCAGGGTATCTACAATGAGCAGTTCTTC
NA,TRBJ2-2,NA,TRBV7-9,CASSQVGELFF,TGTGCCAGCAGCCAGGTGGGGGAGCTGTTTTTT
TRBD2,TRBJ2-7,NA,TRBV27,CASSSGTSGYFPYEQYF,TGTGCCAGCTCCTCCGGGACTAGCGGGTATTTCCCCTACGAGCAGTACTTC
NA,TRBJ2-7,NA,TRBV14,CASSHRGPYEQYF,TGTGCCAGCAGCCACCGAGGGCCCTACGAGCAGTACTTC
TRBD1,TRBJ1-1,NA,TRBV5-4,CASSMGQVPADAFF,TGTGCCAGCAGCATGGGACAGGTCCCGGCAGACGCTTTCTTT
NA,TRBJ1-2,NA,TRBV12-5,CASGLERNGYTF,TGTGCTAGTGGTTTGGAAAGGAATGGCTACACCTTC
TRBD2,TRBJ2-3,NA,TRBV5-6,CASSSTSGDTDTQYF,TGTGCCAGCAGCTCGACTAGCGGGGACACAGATACGCAGTATTTT
TRBD2,TRBJ2-7,NA,TRBV18,CASSRLSGGPYEQYF,TGTGCCAGCTCACGTCTTAGCGGGGGACCCTACGAGCAGTACTTC
NA,TRBJ1-3,NA,TRBV14,CASSQSGNTIYF,TGTGCCAGCAGCCAATCTGGAAACACCATATATTTT
TRBD1,TRBJ1-2,NA,TRBV5-1,CASSFSDRAGYTF,TGCGCCAGCAGCTTTTCGGACAGGGCGGGCTACACCTTC
NA,TRBJ2-3,once,TRBV15,CATSGGAGNTQYF,TGTGCCACCAGCGGGGGGGCCGGGAATACGCAGTATTTT
NA,TRBJ1-4,NA,TRBV19,CASSNTPTNEKLFF,TGTGCCAGTAGTAATACTCCAACTAATGAAAAACTGTTTTTT
TRBD1,TRBJ2-3,NA,TRBV24-1,CATSEKTGTGFDTQYF,TGTGCCACCAGTGAAAAGACCGGGACAGGGTTTGATACGCAGTATTTT
TRBD2,TRBJ2-1,NA,TRBV5-1,CASSFLSGRGDEQFF,TGCGCCAGCAGCTTCCTCAGCGGGAGGGGGGATGAGCAGTTCTTC
NA,TRBJ2-7,NA,TRBV7-2,CASSLDSPYEQYF,TGTGCCAGCAGCTTAGACAGTCCCTACGAGCAGTACTTC
TRBD2,TRBJ2-1,NA,TRBV6-1,CASSEGASGRLGEQFF,TGTGCCAGCAGTGAAGGGGCTAGCGGCAGGTTGGGTGAGCAGTTCTTC
NA,TRBJ2-2,NA,TRBV9,CASSVGGGYTGELFF,TGTGCCAGCAGCGTAGGAGGCGGATACACCGGGGAGCTGTTTTTT
NA,TRBJ1-2,NA,TRBV12-5,CASGFSGRGGKGYTF,TGTGCTAGTGGTTTTTCAGGGCGTGGGGGGAAAGGCTACACCTTC
NA,TRBJ1-3,NA,TRBV6-6,CASSYQGTTGGNTIYF,TGTGCCAGCAGTTACCAAGGGACCACGGGGGGAAACACCATATATTTT